The present TCR beta chain was sequenced within a study of PD-1 blockade in classical Hodgkin lymphoma. Whole-study context: Patients had nivolumab dosed at 3 mg/kg, delivered intravenously every 2 weeks. Study outcomes and limitations: Exclusion removed patients who began nivolumab under 1 year after ASCT. Complete responders entered with baseline diversity on par with newly diagnosed patients, the results showed.

Brentuximab vedotin exposure varied among the patients, all of whom had relapsed after autologous stem cell transplantation. Reported best responses ranged across complete response, partial response or progressive disease. This CDR3 has 16 residues. After removal of 2 bases from V and 5 bases from J, the junction contained 5 bases not matched to a gene. CDR1 MNHEY and CDR2 SMNVEV come from the germline V gene (reference sequence). The data were produced by immunoSEQ multiplex PCR, yet TCRdb's version contains in-frame clones alone and is incomplete. The sample includes about 150,000 clones, under 85% of them seen just once. Points on this clone: Antigen unknown.

The sequenced sample was peripheral blood mononuclear cells (PBMCs), obtained before the second cycle of nivolumab. The rearrangement links TRBV27 to TRBJ2-1; 11 bases match TRBD2. The source of this sequence is a human donor with classical Hodgkin lymphoma. CDR3 residues: CASSLPGTSGNNEQFF. The CDR3 DNA sequence: TGTGCCAGCAGTTTACCCGGGACTAGCGGTAACAATGAGCAGTTCTTC.